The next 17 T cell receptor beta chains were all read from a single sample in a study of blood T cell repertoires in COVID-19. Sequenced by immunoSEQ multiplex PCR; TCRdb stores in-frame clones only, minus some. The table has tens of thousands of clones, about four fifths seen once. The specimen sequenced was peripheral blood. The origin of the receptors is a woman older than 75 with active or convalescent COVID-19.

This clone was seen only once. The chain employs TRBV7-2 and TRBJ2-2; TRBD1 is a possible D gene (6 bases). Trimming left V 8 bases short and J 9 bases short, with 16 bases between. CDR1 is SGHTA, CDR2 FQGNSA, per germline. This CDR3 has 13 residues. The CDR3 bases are TGTGCCAGCCAGGGGTTGGGAACGCGGGAGCTGTTTTTT. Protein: CASQGLGTRELFF.

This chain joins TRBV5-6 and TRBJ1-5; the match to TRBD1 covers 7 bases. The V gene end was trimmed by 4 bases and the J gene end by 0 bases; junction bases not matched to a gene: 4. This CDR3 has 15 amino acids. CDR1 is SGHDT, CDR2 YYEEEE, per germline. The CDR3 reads CASSEQGYSNQPQHF. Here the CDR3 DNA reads TGTGCCAGCAGCGAACAGGGGTATAGCAATCAGCCCCAGCATTTT. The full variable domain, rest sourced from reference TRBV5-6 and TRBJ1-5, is DAGVTQSPTHLIKTRGQQVTLRCSPKSGHDTVSWYQQALGQGPQFIFQYYEEEERQRGNFPDRFSGHQFPNYSSELNVNALLLGDSALYLCASSEQGYSNQPQHFGDGTRLSIL.

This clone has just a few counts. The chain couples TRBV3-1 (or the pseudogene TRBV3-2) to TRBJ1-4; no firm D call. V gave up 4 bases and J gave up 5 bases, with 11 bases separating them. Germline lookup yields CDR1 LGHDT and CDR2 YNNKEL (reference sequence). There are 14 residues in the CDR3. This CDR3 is CASSPEIRNEKLFF. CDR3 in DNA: TGTGCCAGCAGCCCGGAGATTAGGAATGAAAAACTGTTTTTT.

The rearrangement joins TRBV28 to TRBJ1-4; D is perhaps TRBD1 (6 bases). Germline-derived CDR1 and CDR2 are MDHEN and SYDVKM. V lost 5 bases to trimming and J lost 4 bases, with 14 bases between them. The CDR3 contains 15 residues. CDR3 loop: CASSPGQSYNEKLFF. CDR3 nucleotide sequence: TGTGCCAGCAGTCCCGGACAGTCTTATAATGAAAAACTGTTTTTT.

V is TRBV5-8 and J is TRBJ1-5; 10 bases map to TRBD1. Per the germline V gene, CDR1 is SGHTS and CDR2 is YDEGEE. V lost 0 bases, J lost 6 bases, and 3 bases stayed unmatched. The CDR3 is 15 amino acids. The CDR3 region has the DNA TGTGCCAGCAGCTTGGGACAGGGGGCAACTCAGCCCCAGCATTTT. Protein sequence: CASSLGQGATQPQHF.

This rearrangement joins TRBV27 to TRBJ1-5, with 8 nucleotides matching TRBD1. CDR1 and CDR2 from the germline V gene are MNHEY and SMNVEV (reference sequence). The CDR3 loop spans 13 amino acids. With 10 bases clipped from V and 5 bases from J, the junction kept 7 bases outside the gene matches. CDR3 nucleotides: TGTGCCATAGGGACAGGCTTAGATCAGCCCCAGCATTTT. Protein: CAIGTGLDQPQHF.

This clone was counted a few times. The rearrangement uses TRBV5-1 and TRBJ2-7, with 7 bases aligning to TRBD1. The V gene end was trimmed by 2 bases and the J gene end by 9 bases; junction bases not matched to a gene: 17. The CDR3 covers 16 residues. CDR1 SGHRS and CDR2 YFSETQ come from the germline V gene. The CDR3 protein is CASSLTQAGTVSGQYF. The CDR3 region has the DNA TGCGCCAGCAGCTTAACCCAAGCCGGGACAGTTTCCGGGCAGTACTTC. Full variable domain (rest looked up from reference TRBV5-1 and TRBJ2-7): KAGVTQTPRYLIKTRGQQVTLSCSPISGHRSVSWYQQTPGQGLQFLFEYFSETQRNKGNFPGRFSGRQFSNSRSEMNVSTLELGDSALYLCASSLTQAGTVSGQYFGPGTRLTVT.

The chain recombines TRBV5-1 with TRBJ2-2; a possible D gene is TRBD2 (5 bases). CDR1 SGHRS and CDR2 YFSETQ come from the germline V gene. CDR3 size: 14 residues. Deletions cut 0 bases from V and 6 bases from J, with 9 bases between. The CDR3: CASSLATGSGELFF. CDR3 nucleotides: TGCGCCAGCAGCTTGGCCACGGGATCCGGGGAGCTGTTTTTT.

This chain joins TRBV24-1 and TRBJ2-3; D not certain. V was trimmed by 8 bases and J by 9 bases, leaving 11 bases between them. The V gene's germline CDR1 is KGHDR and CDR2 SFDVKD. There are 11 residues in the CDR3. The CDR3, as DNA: TGTGCCACCATCATCGTTCTAACGCAGTATTTT. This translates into CATIIVLTQYF.

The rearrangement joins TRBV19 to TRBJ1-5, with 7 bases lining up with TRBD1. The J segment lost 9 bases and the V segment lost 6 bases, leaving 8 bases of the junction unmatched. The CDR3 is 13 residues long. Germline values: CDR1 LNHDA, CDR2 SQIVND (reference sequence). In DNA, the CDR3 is TGTGCCAGTAGCCCGGACAGGTTGTGGCCCCAGCATTTT. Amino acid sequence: CASSPDRLWPQHF.

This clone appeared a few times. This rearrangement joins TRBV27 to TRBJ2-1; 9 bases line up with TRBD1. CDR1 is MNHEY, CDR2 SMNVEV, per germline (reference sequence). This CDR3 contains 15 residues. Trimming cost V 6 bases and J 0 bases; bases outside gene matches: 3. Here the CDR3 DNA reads TGTGCCAGCAGACAGGGGGCCGGCTCCTACAATGAGCAGTTCTTC. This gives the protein CASRQGAGSYNEQFF.

The CDR3 region is CASSLGRGDRGGEKLFF. In nucleotides, the CDR3 is TGTGCCAGCAGCTTAGGTCGAGGTGACAGGGGAGGAGAAAAACTGTTTTTT. The rearrangement links TRBV7-2 to TRBJ1-4; 8 bases agree with TRBD1. J gave up 8 bases and V 1 base, and 12 bases lay outside the gene matches. CDR1 and CDR2 from the germline V gene are SGHTA and FQGNSA. The CDR3 totals 17 residues.

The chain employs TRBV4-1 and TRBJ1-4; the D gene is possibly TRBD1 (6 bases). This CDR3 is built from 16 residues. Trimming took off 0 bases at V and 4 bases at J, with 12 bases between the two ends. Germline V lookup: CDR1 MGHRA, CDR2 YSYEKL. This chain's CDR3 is CASSQDTDSFNEKLFF. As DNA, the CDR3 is TGCGCCAGCAGCCAAGACACGGACAGTTTTAATGAAAAACTGTTTTTT.

CDR3: CASSLIGGQGETQYF. CDR3 sequence (DNA): TGTGCCAGCAGCTTAATCGGGGGACAGGGAGAGACCCAGTACTTC. This chain uses TRBV7-3 with TRBJ2-5; the match to TRBD1 covers 9 bases. Germline V CDR1 and CDR2: SGHTA, FQGTGA. The CDR3 covers 15 residues. V lost 1 base to trimming and J lost 4 bases; unmatched junction nucleotides: 4. Combining the CDR3 with reference TRBV7-3 and TRBJ2-5 gives the whole variable domain GAGVSQTPSNKVTEKGKYVELRCDPISGHTALYWYRQSLGQGPEFLIYFQGTGAADDSGLPNDRFFAVRPEGSVSTLKIQRTERGDSAVYLCASSLIGGQGETQYFGPGTRLLVL.

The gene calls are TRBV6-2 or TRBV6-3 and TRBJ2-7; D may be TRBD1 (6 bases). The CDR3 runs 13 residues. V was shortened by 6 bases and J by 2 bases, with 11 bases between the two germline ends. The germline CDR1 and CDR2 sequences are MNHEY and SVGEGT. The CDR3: CASRPGQTYEQYF. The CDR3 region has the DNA TGTGCCAGCAGACCTGGACAGACCTACGAGCAGTACTTC.

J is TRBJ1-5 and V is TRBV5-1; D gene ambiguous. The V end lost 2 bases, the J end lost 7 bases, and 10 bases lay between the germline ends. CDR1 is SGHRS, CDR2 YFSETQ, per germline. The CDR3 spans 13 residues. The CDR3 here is CASSFEGRQPQHF. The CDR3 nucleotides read TGCGCCAGCAGCTTTGAGGGTCGGCAGCCCCAGCATTTT.

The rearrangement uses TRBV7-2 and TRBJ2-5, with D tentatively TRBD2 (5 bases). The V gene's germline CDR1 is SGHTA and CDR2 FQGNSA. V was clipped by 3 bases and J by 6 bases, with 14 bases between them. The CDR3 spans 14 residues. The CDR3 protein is CASSLGQEEKTQYF. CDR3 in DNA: TGTGCCAGCAGCTTGGGTCAGGAGGAAAAGACCCAGTACTTC.